Listed below are T cell receptor beta chains from one sample, sequenced in a study of cytomegalovirus exposure and HLA in healthy donors. The protocol was immunoSEQ multiplex PCR, while the TCRdb copy is restricted to in-frame clones and leaves out a portion. This sample contains 180,000 or so clones. Sequencing was carried out using PBMCs. The source of these receptors is a boy aged 10-17 years in good health and CMV-seronegative. Each CDR3 is given with its conserved first and last residue. A D gene is named only where the DNA matches it firmly.

cdr3_nt cdr3_aa d_call j_call cdr3_length v_call
TGTGCCTGGAGCCTACAGGGGATCTATGGCTACACCTTC CAWSLQGIYGYTF TRBD1 TRBJ1-2 13 TRBV30
TGTGCCAGCAGTTTCAGTGACAGACTTAATCAGCCCCAGCATTTT CASSFSDRLNQPQHF - TRBJ1-5 15 TRBV28
TGTGCCAGCAGCTTTGAGGGTATAAGCTATGGCTACACCTTC CASSFEGISYGYTF - TRBJ1-2 14 TRBV5-4
TGCGCCAGCAGCCAAGATGAACAGTCAAACACTGAAGCTTTCTTT CASSQDEQSNTEAFF - TRBJ1-1 15 TRBV4-3
TGTGCCAGCGGACAGGACGGAAACACCATATATTTT CASGQDGNTIYF TRBD1 TRBJ1-3 12 TRBV6-6
TGTGCCTGGAGTGATTCCCAGGGTAATAATGAAAAACTGTTTTTT CAWSDSQGNNEKLFF - TRBJ1-4 15 TRBV30
TGTGCCAGCAGTCCGGAGCTAGCGGGGGGGACAGATACGCAGTATTTT CASSPELAGGTDTQYF TRBD2 TRBJ2-3 16 TRBV6-4
TGTGCCAGCAGCTTGGCCGGGTCGACAGGGCCCTATACCTCCTCCGGCTACACCTTC CASSLAGSTGPYTSSGYTF TRBD1 TRBJ1-2 19 TRBV5-6
TGTGCCAGCAGCTTAAACTTCGAGGCTTCCTACGAGCAGTACTTC CASSLNFEASYEQYF - TRBJ2-7 15 TRBV7-3
TGTGCCAGTAAACTGGGGACAGATGGGAACACTGAAGCTTTCTTT CASKLGTDGNTEAFF TRBD1 TRBJ1-1 15 TRBV19
TGTGCCAGCGGGTTCTTGCGCAGGGGCATTAGGCCTGGACAGCCCCAGCATTTT CASGFLRRGIRPGQPQHF - TRBJ1-5 18 TRBV28
TGTGCCAGCAGTTCAGGGCTATCCCCCTACTATGGCTACACCTTC CASSSGLSPYYGYTF - TRBJ1-2 15 TRBV27